What follows are 5 T cell receptor beta chains derived from one specimen sequenced in a study of blood T cell repertoires in COVID-19. The table came from immunoSEQ multiplex PCR; TCRdb's copy has only in-frame clones and leaves some out. The sample has 150,000 to 250,000 clones; about four fifths are singletons. Sequenced material: peripheral blood. The receptors shown here come from a woman between 40 and 55 years old with COVID-19, enrolled during active disease.

V gene TRBV7-2 combines with J gene TRBJ2-7; possibly TRBD2 for D (6 bases). Deletions cut 5 bases from V and 7 bases from J, with 24 bases between. This CDR3 contains 16 residues. Germline V gives CDR1 SGHTA, CDR2 FQGNSA. The CDR3 protein is CASSAPGSILEREQYF. In DNA form, the CDR3 reads TGTGCCAGCAGCGCCCCCGGGAGTATCCTAGAAAGGGAGCAGTACTTC.

CDR3 sequence: CASSLVVGRPYGYTF. CDR3 DNA sequence: TGTGCCAGCAGCTTGGTGGTCGGCAGGCCCTATGGCTACACCTTC. The chain carries TRBV5-4 and TRBJ1-2; D remains ambiguous. The CDR3 sequence is 15 residues long. Germline V gene data show CDR1 as SGHNT and CDR2 as YYREEE (reference sequence). The ends were cut back, 0 bases at V and 4 bases at J, with 13 bases in the middle. Full variable domain (missing parts from reference TRBV5-4 and TRBJ1-2): ETGVTQSPTHLIKTRGQQVTLRCSSQSGHNTVSWYQQALGQGPQFIFQYYREEENGRGNFPPRFSGLQFPNYSSELNVNALELDDSALYLCASSLVVGRPYGYTFGSGTRLTVV.

This chain links TRBV11-2 with TRBJ2-1, with 8 nucleotides matching TRBD2. From germline, CDR1 is SGHAT and CDR2 FQNNGV. CDR3 length: 15 residues. Trimming at V came to 4 bases and at J to 4 bases, leaving 6 bases not matched to a gene. In DNA form, the CDR3 reads TGTGCCAGCAGCTCCGCTCGCGGGGGGTACAATGAGCAGTTCTTC. As protein: CASSSARGGYNEQFF.

The chain joins TRBV29-1 to TRBJ2-7; 9 positions agree with TRBD1. Germline lookup yields CDR1 SQVTM and CDR2 ANQGSEA. With 7 bases clipped from V and 0 bases from J, the junction kept 4 bases outside the gene matches. This CDR3 has 13 residues. The CDR3 DNA sequence: TGCAGCGCGGGACAGGGAAGCTCCTACGAGCAGTACTTC. Protein: CSAGQGSSYEQYF.

The V gene is TRBV30, the J gene TRBJ2-2, with a weak D call TRBD1 (6 bases). Germline lookup yields CDR1 GTSNPN and CDR2 SVGIG (reference sequence). This CDR3 has 12 amino acids. Trimming removed 7 bases from V and 3 bases from J, with 9 bases in between. This chain's CDR3 is CALDRYTGELFF. CDR3 sequence (DNA): TGTGCCTTGGACAGATACACCGGGGAGCTGTTTTTT.